This T cell receptor beta chain originates from a study of early T cells in non-severe SARS-CoV-2 infection. The study, taken as a whole, reports: VDJdb matches were skewed toward anti-spike CD8 T cell responses.

This CDR3 is built from 15 residues. Germline V CDR1 and CDR2: SGDLS, YYNGEE. The junction had 5 bases not matched to a gene; V was cut back by 4 bases and J by 2 bases. One entry per CDR3 protein, called by TCRdb with MiXCR from the 5' RACE reads. The sample holds some 61,000 distinct CDR3 sequences, less than 11% seen once. The sample holds many counts of this clonotype. Its antigen is as yet unknown. This chain links TRBV9 with TRBJ1-4; 7 bases match TRBD1. Sequences were obtained from whole blood. The sequence came from an adult who was a healthcare worker with PCR-confirmed SARS-CoV-2 infection or an uninfected control (not recorded which). The CDR3 nucleotides read TGTGCCAGCAGCCTTGAGACAGGGACTAATGAAAAACTGTTTTTT. Translation: CASSLETGTNEKLFF. The complete variable domain, with remaining parts taken from reference TRBV9 and TRBJ1-4, reads DSGVTQTPKHLITATGQRVTLRCSPRSGDLSVYWYQQSLDQGLQFLIQYYNGEERAKGNILERFSAQQFPDLHSELNLSSLELGDSALYFCASSLETGTNEKLFFGSGTQLSVL.